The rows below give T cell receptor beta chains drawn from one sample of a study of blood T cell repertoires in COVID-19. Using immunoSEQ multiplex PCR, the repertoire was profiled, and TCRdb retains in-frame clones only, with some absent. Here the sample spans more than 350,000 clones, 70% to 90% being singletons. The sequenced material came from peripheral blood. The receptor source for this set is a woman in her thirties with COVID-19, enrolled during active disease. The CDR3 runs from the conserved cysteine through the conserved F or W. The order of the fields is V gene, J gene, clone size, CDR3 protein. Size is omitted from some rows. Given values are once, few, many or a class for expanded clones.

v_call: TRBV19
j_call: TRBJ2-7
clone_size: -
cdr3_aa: CASSPLQGDEQYF

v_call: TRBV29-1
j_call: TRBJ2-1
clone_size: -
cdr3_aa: CSVHLAGLYNEQFF

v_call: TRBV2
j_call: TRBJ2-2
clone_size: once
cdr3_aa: CASRAGTMNTGELFF

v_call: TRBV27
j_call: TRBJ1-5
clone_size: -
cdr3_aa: CASRLRQNSNQPQHF

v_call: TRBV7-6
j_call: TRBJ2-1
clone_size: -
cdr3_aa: CASSLAFGGPYNEQFF

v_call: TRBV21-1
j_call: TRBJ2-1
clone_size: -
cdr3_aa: CASRLLVGRRQGPSNEQFF

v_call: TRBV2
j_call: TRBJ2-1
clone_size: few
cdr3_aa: CASSETSQGFF

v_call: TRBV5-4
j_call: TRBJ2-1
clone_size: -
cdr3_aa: CASSLVSSGSLGSSYNEQFF

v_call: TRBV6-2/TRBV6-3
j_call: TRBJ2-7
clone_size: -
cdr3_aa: CASSYVPGQGAGEQYF

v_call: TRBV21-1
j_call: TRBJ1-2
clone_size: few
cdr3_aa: CASLRQGIVHYGYTF

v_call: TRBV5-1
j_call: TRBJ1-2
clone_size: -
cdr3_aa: CASSLMAVHPNYGYTF

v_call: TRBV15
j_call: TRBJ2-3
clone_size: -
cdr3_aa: CATSRDRGGTDTQYF

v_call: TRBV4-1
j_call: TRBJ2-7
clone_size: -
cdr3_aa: CASSQASGVIYEQYF

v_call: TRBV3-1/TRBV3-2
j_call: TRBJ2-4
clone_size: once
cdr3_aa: CASSPGEGQGAKNIQYF

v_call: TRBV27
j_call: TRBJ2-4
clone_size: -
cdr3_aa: CASSLAAGGIQYF

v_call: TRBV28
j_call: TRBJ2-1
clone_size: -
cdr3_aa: CATFPGVWSYNEQFF

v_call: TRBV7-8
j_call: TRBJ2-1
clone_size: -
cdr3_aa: CASSLAHSDEQFF

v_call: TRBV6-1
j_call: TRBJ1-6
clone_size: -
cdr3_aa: CASSERRGRDDSPLHF

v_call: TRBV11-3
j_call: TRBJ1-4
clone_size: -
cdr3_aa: CASSLERANEKLFF

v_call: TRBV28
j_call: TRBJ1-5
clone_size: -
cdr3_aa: CASSLRTGYQPQHF

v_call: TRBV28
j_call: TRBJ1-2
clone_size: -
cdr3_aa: CASSTKRGPPSNYGYTF

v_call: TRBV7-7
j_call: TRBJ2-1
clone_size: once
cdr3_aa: CASSPGTSGRGGEQFF

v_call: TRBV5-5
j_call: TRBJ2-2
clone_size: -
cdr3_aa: CASSLLAGGTVTGELFF

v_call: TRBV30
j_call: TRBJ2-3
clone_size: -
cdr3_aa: CAWSTGTSGTTDTQYF

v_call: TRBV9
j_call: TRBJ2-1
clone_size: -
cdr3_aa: CASSVASGSTHEQFF

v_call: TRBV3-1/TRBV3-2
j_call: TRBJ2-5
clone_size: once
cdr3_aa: CASSQVASRETQYF

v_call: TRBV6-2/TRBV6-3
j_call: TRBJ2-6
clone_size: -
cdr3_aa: CASSRPWDRGESGANVLTF

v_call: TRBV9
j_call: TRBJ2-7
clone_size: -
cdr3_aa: CASSARTVPNEQYF